This TCR beta chain was observed in a study of blood T cell repertoires in COVID-19 (dated by TCRdb to 2019 to 2021). For the study in its entirety: The collaborator samples originated in the United States, Italy and Spain and spanned the acute and convalescent phases of COVID-19. Samples came from the ongoing ImmuneRACE study (first 160 participants) plus 1,254 subjects from 6 global collaborators. The repertoires were released in a freely available public database meant as a resource for research on the immune response to SARS-CoV-2. Where available, HLA class I and class II types were obtained from metadata supplied by the sample provider rather than from assay-based typing. Sample metadata almost always included a de-identified subject ID, COVID-19 status, age in years and sex. The dataset comprised deeply sampled blood TCRbeta repertoires from subjects exposed to, actively infected with, or recovered from COVID-19. The material from the prospective study consisted of cDNA or gDNA derived from T cells, B-cell-depleted T cells, or PBMCs. Overall study results and their limits: Clinical and demographic metadata were provided uncurated, with the amount varying by source and participant.

TCRbeta CDR3 regions were amplified from genomic DNA by means of the immunoSEQ Assay, a bias-controlled multiplex PCR. As for the authors' bioinformatics: The number of nucleated cells in each sample was estimated by amplification of reference gene primers within the assay. Sequence reads were collapsed and filtered to measure the absolute abundance of every unique TCRbeta CDR3 rearrangement. For each sample, productive Simpson clonality was calculated as the square root of Simpson's diversity index over productive rearrangements. The clones in this table, taken by TCRdb from immuneACCESS, are in-frame only. Not every clone is retained; where verified, under half of the shortfall comes from an unresolved V gene, and the cause of the rest is unknown. V and J calls and clone size are copied from that table; D and trimming were computed from the DNA. Within this sample are 470,000 or so clones, with around nine tenths of them counted one time only. 4% to 5.5% of the sample is in the top ten clones.

The collaborating institutions used their own protocols to collect whole blood in K2EDTA tubes. For TCRbeta analysis, collaborator samples were shipped as frozen whole blood, as isolated PBMCs, or as DNA extracted from either sample type. The CDR3 has 14 amino acids, counting the end cysteine and phenylalanine. Only the CDR3 region is kept as DNA, spanning 42 bases read in frame from base 1. V loses 6 bases at its end and J loses 4 bases; junction bases beyond the gene matches: 4. The germline V gene (reference sequence) gives CDR1 as MNHNY and CDR2 as SVGAGI. A word on this clone: The specificity of this receptor is unknown. No base quality information exists; no much larger clone differs at one position.

The clonotype comes from a woman aged 30 to 39 with acute or convalescent COVID-19. Material: peripheral blood. The V and J segments used are TRBV6-6 and TRBJ1-2, with 11 central nucleotides matching TRBD1. The CDR3 in this case is CASRGQGVSYGYTF. The DNA sequence follows: TGTGCCAGCAGGGGACAGGGGGTTAGCTATGGCTACACCTTC.